This T cell receptor (beta chain) emerged from a study of regulatory T cells in long-lasting Graves disease. For TCR beta, libraries came from iRepertoire HTBI primers and Arm-PCR of CDR3 regions. Each CDR3 protein gets one entry after TCRdb re-called the multiplex PCR reads with MiXCR. The sample has over 500,000 distinct CDR3 sequences, 15% to 20% seen once. Time point indicated: newly diagnosed GD, antithyroid drugs for less than 3 months. PBMC-extracted RNA yielded the TCR library. Study-level points and caveats: Favored usage of TRBV28, TRBJ1-2 and TRBJ2-5 was recorded in persistent disease. Graves' patients with persistent disease showed TCR diversity lower than patients newly diagnosed.

The sample holds a few counts of this clonotype. Its specificity is not known. The germline CDR1 and CDR2 sequences are MNHEY and SMNVEV (reference sequence). This CDR3 has 13 residues. V was pared by 0 bases and J by 8 bases, with 8 bases between. These data also featured in a second study, about T cells in Graves' hyperthyroidism and ophthalmopathy. That investigation notes: Patients were excluded because of uncontrolled infection, other autoimmune disease, pregnancy or lactation.

Sequences were derived from peripheral blood mononuclear cells (PBMCs), sampled at new diagnosis, from a patient treated with antithyroid drugs. The source is a man aged 18 to 35 with Graves disease. J is TRBJ2-1 and V is TRBV27, with D unresolved. The CDR3 bases are TGTGCCAGCAGTTTATCGAGGCGTCATGAGCAGTTCTTC. This gives the protein CASSLSRRHEQFF.